Listed here are 9 T cell receptor delta chains from one sample, sequenced in a study of γδ T cells in repeated Plasmodium falciparum infection. TCRdb reprocessed the multiplex PCR reads through CATT. The sample has 85,000 to 95,000 delta-chain clones, over 1.3% seen once. Vgamma9/Vdelta2+ and Vdelta2-negative gammadelta T cells were flow-sorted from PBMC for bulk sequencing. The sequenced material came from gamma-delta T cells from blood. The receptors shown here come from a pool of human donors (malaria-infected and uninfected, not separated).

In this sample, this clone turned up a few times. This DNA translates differently at residue 9 from the TCRdb protein, which is that of a much larger clone; a read error is likely, and the protein shown is the DNA's own translation. V usage is TRDV1 and J usage is TRDJ1; D is unresolved. Here the J gene came from matching the DNA to germline, since TCRdb omits it. CDR3 length equals 22 residues. From germline, CDR1 is TSWWSYY and CDR2 QGS. V gave up 5 bases and J gave up 0 bases, with 34 bases separating them. The DNA for the CDR3 is TGTGCTCTTGGGCTTTTATACTCACGCGCTCTTGCAGTTTTAAAGTACACCGATAAACTCATCTTT. Residues: CALGLLYSRALAVLKYTDKLIF.

This clone has more than one count but fewer than ten. This probably arose from a read error, given a far larger clone one base away. At the DNA level, this CDR3 is encoded by other sequences in the same sample as well. This sequence joins TRDV2 and TRDJ1; TRDD3 aligns across 13 bases. This CDR3 region has 20 residues. In germline, CDR1 is GEAIGNYY, CDR2 EKD. V shed 3 bases, J shed 3 bases, and the junction held 18 bases outside the gene matches. The CDR3 reads CACDSLGDTNQLRSADKLIF. In DNA, the CDR3 is TGTGCCTGTGACTCACTGGGGGATACGAATCAGCTAAGGAGTGCCGATAAACTCATCTTT.

This clone was seen a handful of times. This DNA's translation differs at residue 8 from TCRdb's protein, which comes from a much larger clone; a read error is likely, and the protein shown is translated from the DNA. The chain employs TRDV1 and TRDJ1, with TRDD3 as a possible D gene (6 bases). Because TCRdb records no J gene, it was assigned here through a match of the DNA to germline. Germline CDR1 reads TSWWSYY; CDR2 reads QGS. The ends were cut back, 5 bases at V and 8 bases at J, with 24 bases in the middle. The CDR3 totals 16 residues. CDR3 bases: TGTGCTCTTGGGATCCGAACTTGGGGATTATCCGCCAAACTCATCTTT. Translation gives CALGIRTWGLSAKLIF.

This clone was recorded a few times. This sequence may be a read error, since a much larger clone differs from it by one base. The J gene went uncalled, whereas the V gene is TRDV1. The CDR3 is made up of 16 amino acids. In germline, CDR1 is TSWWSYY, CDR2 QGS. The CDR3 loop is CALAVPTSWYTDKPIF. CDR3 sequence (DNA): TGTGCTCTTGCTGTTCCTACCTCCTGGTACACCGATAAACCCATCTTT.

A note on this clone: With only one base between it and a far larger clone, this is likely a read error. Within the sample, other DNA sequences also encode this same CDR3. CDR3 amino acids: CACDTVGPSQVLATGGPLSTDKLIF. Written as DNA, the CDR3 is TGTGCCTGTGACACCGTGGGCCCTTCCCAGGTCCTGGCTACTGGGGGACCCCTTTCGACCGACAAACTCATCTTT. The V gene is TRDV2, the J gene TRDJ1; the match to TRDD3 covers 9 bases. Here the J gene was assigned by germline matching of the DNA, as TCRdb has none. There are 25 residues in the CDR3. Germline assignment: CDR1 GEAIGNYY and CDR2 EKD.

Note on this clone: The protein given by TCRdb reflects a much larger clone and differs at residue 22 from this DNA's translation, likely from a read error; the protein shown is the DNA's translation. The V gene reported is TRDV2; the J gene is uncalled. This CDR3 comprises 23 residues. The germline gives CDR1 GEAIGNYY, CDR2 EKD. CDR3 sequence: CACDTGKPVGPPTAPHNTDKLTF. The CDR3 coding sequence is TGTGCCTGTGACACCGGTAAGCCGGTTGGACCTCCGACAGCACCACACAACACCGATAAACTCACCTTT.

This clone has only a few counts. TCRdb's listed protein matches a much larger clone and diverges from this DNA's translation at residue 5, likely through a read error; the protein shown comes from the DNA. The J gene is TRDJ1, the V gene TRDV1; TRDD3 matches 10 bases. The J gene is absent in TCRdb and was assigned here via DNA matching to germline. Germline CDR1 is TSWWSYY and CDR2 is QGS. The CDR3 runs to 28 residues. After removal of 4 bases from V and 9 bases from J, the junction contained 50 bases not matched to a gene. The CDR3, as DNA: TGTGCTCTTGGGGTACTTCCTACGTTTACCGTACTGGGGGATCCTTTTGGGATGAACTGGGGTTTGGTAACCCAACTCATCTTT. Its translation: CALGVLPTFTVLGDPFGMNWGLVTQLIF.

Of note for this clone: A read error is possible here, since a much larger clone lies one base away. V and J are TRDV1 and TRDJ1, with 9 bases identical to TRDD3. TCRdb gives no J gene; it was assigned here by matching the DNA to germline. This CDR3 contains 21 residues. Per germline, CDR1 TSWWSYY and CDR2 QGS. The CDR3 sequence: CALGPPSCPYWGTIYTDKLIF. The CDR3 DNA is TGCGCTCTTGGGCCTCCTTCCTGTCCCTACTGGGGGACCATTTACACCGATAAACTCATCTTT.

This clone was found a few times. A much more abundant neighbour one base away suggests this may be a read error. The chain is built from TRDV1 and TRDJ1; 11 bases align to TRDD3. Here the J gene was assigned by germline matching of the DNA, as TCRdb has none. The CDR3 runs to 23 residues. CDR1 and CDR2 from the germline V gene are TSWWSYY and QGS. The CDR3 DNA sequence: TGCGCTCTTGGGGACCCTCACCCCTTCCGCCAACTGGGGGATAGAGAGAAAACCGATAAACTCATCTTT. Translation: CALGDPHPFRQLGDREKTDKLIF.